This T cell receptor beta chain was documented in a study of blood T cell repertoires in COVID-19. Background on the study: In each case, the material was cDNA or gDNA derived from T cells, B-cell-depleted T cells, or PBMCs.

Study members were between about 18 and 100 years old and lived in 24 US regions. Grouping used clinical history reported by participants in a survey and questionnaire. CDR1 and CDR2 (germline): SGHNT, YYREEE (reference sequence). This CDR3 comprises 15 residues. V gave up 5 bases and J gave up 4 bases; unmatched junction bases: 7. In the source study's methods: Reference gene primer amplification gave estimated nucleated cell counts. Sequencing used immunoSEQ multiplex PCR; TCRdb keeps in-frame clones, though not all of them. V and J calls and clone size are as listed in that table; D and trimming were resolved from the DNA. Of approximately 190,000 clones in the sample, about 80% were seen once.

Sequenced input: PBMCs or T cells enriched from blood (not recorded which). The receptor comes from a man aged 40-49 years who had recovered from COVID-19. V usage is TRBV5-4 and J usage is TRBJ2-2; TRBD2 matches 8 bases. CDR3 nucleotides: TGTGCCAGCAGGGCGGCGGGGGGCCGCACCGGGGAGCTGTTTTTT. Amino acid sequence: CASRAAGGRTGELFF.